This T cell receptor (beta chain) was captured by sequencing in a study of control samples from healthy donors and cancer patients. The assay was immunoSEQ multiplex PCR, and TCRdb's table has in-frame clones only and misses some. Seen here are fewer than 70,000 clones, 90% to 95% observed once, and the top ten hold 3.5% to 4%. Trimming took 2 bases from V and 2 from J, leaving 14 bases between them. CDR1 is SGHAT, CDR2 FQNNGV, per germline. This CDR3 is built from 16 residues. This clonotype was sampled from a man aged 25-40 years in good health. The sample was blood. This chain joins TRBV11-2 and TRBJ2-3; TRBD1 might be the D (6 bases). CDR3 region: CASSLLRTAVTDTQYF. In nucleotides, the CDR3 is TGTGCCAGCAGCTTACTTCGGACAGCGGTCACAGATACGCAGTATTTT.